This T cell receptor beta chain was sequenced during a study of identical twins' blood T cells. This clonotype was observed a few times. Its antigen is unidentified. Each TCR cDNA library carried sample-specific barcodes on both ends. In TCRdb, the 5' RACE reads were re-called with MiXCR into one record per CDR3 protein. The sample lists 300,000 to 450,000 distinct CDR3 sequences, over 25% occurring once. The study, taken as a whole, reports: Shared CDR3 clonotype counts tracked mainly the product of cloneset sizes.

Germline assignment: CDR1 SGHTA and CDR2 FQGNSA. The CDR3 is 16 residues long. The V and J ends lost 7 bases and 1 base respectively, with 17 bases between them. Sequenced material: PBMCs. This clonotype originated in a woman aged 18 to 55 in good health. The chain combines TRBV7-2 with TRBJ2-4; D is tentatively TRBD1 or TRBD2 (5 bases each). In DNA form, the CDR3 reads TGTGCCAGCAACCCTTTGAGGGGTGAGGCCAAAAACATTCAGTACTTC. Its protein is CASNPLRGEAKNIQYF.